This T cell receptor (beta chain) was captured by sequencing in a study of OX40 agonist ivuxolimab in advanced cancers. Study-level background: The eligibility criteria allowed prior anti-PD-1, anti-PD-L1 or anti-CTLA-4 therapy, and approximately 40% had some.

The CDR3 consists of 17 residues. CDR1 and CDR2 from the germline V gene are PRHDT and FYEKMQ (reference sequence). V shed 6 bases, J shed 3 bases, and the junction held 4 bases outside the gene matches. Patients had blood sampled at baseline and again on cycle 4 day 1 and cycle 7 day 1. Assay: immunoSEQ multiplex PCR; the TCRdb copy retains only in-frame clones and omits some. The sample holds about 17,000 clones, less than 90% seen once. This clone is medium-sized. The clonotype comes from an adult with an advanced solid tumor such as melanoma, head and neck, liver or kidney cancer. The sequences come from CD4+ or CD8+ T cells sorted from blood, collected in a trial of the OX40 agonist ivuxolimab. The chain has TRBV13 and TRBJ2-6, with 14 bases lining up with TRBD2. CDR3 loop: CASRGLAGEDGANVLTF. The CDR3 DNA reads TGTGCCAGCAGGGGACTAGCGGGAGAAGATGGGGCCAACGTCCTGACTTTC.